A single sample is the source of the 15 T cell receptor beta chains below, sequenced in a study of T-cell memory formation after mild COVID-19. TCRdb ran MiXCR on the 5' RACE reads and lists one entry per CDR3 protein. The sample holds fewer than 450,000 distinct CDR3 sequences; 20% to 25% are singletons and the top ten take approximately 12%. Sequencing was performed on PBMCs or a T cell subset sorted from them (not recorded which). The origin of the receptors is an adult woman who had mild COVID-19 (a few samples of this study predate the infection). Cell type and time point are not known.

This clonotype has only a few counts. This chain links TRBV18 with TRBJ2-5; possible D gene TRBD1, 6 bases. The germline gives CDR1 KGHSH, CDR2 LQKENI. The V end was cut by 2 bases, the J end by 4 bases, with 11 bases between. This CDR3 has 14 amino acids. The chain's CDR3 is CASSPSAGAETQYF. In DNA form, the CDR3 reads TGTGCCAGCTCACCATCGGCAGGGGCAGAGACCCAGTACTTC.

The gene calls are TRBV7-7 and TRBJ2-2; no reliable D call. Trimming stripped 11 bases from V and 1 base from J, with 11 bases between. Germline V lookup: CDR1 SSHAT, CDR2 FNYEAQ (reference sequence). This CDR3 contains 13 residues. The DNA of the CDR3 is TGTGCCGCCGTGACACAGAACACCGGGGAGCTGTTTTTT. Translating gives CAAVTQNTGELFF.

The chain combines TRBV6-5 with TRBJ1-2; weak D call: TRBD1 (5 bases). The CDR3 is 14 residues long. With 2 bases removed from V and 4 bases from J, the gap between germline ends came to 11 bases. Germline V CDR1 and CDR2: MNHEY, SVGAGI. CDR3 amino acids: CASSYAGSSYGYTF. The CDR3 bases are TGTGCCAGCAGTTACGCAGGGTCGAGCTATGGCTACACCTTC.

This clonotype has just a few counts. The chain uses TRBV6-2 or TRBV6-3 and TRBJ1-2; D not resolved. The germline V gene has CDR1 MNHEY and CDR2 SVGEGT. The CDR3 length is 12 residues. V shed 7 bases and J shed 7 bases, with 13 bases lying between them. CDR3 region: CASTDSRSGYTF. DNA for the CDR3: TGTGCCAGCACGGACTCCCGGTCTGGCTACACCTTC.

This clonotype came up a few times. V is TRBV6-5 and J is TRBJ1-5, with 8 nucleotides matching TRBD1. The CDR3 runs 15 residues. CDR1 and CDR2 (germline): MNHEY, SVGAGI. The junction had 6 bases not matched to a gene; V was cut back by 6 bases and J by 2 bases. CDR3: CASSADRGGNQPQHF. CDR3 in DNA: TGTGCCAGCAGCGCCGACAGGGGTGGCAATCAGCCCCAGCATTTT.

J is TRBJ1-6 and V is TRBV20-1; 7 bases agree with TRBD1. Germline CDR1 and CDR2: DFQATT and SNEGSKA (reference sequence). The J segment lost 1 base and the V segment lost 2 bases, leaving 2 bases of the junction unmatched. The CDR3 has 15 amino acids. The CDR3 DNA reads TGCAGTGCTAGATACAGGGGTTCCTATAATTCACCCCTCCACTTT. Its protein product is CSARYRGSYNSPLHF.

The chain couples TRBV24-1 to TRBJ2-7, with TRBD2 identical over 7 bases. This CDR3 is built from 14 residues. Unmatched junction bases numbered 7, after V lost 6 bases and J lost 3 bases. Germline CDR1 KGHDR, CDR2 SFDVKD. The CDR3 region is CATSRGGDGYEQYF. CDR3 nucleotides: TGTGCCACCAGTCGTGGGGGGGATGGCTACGAGCAGTACTTC.

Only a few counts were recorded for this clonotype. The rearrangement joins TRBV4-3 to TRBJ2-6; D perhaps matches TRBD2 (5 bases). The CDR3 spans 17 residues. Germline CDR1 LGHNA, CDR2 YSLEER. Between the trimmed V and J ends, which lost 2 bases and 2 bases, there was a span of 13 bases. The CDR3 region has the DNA TGCGCCAGCAGCCAATCGCGGGTTACAGCTGGGGCCAACGTCCTGACTTTC. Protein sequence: CASSQSRVTAGANVLTF.

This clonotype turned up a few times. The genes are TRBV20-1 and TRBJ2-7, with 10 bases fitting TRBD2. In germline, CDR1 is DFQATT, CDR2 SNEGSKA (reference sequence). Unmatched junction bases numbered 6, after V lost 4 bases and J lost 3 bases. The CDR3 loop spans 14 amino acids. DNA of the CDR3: TGCAGTGCTATCTCGGCTAGCGGGAGCTACGAGCAGTACTTC. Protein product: CSAISASGSYEQYF.

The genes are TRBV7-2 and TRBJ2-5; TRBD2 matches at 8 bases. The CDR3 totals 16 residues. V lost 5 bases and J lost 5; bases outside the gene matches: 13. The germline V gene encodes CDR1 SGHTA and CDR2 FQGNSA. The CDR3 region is CASSPPRGGAWETQYF. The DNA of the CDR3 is TGTGCCAGCAGCCCGCCTCGGGGGGGGGCCTGGGAGACCCAGTACTTC.

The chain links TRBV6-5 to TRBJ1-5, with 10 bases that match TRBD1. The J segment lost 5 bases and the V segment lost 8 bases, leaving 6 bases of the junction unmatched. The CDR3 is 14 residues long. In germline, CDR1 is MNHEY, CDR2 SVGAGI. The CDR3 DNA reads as TGTGCCAGCCGGGACAGGGGCACGGATCAGCCCCAGCATTTT. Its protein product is CASRDRGTDQPQHF.

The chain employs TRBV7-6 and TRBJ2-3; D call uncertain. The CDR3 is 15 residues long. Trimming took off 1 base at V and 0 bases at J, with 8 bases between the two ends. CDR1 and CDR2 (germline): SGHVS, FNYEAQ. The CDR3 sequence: CASSLDHLSTDTQYF. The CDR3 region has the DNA TGTGCCAGCAGCTTAGACCACCTTAGCACAGATACGCAGTATTTT.

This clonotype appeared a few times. CDR3 amino acids: CASSSRLAGGPKDTQYF. Here the CDR3 DNA reads TGTGCCAGCAGCTCCCGACTAGCGGGAGGGCCTAAAGATACGCAGTATTTT. This chain links TRBV7-3 with TRBJ2-3; 14 bases agree with TRBD2. The CDR3 runs to 17 residues. The V gene's germline CDR1 is SGHTA and CDR2 FQGTGA. With V trimmed by 4 bases and J by 5 bases, 8 bases remained unmatched.

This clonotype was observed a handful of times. As DNA, the CDR3 is TGTGCCACCAGTGATTTTGCCGCCCCCGGAATTAGCGGAAATCCTTCAGATACGCAGTATTTT. This translates into CATSDFAAPGISGNPSDTQYF. This sequence joins TRBV24-1 and TRBJ2-3; D possibly corresponds to TRBD2 (6 bases). V lost 1 base and J lost 4, with 29 bases in between. The CDR3 length is 21 residues. Looked up from germline, CDR1 is KGHDR and CDR2 is SFDVKD.

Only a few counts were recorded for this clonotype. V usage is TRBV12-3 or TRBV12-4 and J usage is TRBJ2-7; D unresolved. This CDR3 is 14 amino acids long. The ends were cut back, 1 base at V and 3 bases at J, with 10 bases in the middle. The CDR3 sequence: CASSLGPPGYEQYF. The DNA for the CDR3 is TGTGCCAGCAGTTTAGGCCCACCAGGCTACGAGCAGTACTTC.